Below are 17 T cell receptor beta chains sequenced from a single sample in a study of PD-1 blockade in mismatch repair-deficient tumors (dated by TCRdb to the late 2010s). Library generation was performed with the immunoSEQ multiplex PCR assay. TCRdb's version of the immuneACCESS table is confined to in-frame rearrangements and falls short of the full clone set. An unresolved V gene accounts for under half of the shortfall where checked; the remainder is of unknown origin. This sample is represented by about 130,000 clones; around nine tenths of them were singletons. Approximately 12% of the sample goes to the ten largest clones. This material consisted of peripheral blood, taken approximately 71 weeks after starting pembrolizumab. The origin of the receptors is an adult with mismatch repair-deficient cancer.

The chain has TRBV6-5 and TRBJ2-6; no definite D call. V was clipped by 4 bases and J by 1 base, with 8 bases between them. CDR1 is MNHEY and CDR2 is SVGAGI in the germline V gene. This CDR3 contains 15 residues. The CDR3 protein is CASSLRLSGANVLTF. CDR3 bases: TGTGCCAGCAGTTTACGGTTATCTGGGGCCAACGTCCTGACTTTC.

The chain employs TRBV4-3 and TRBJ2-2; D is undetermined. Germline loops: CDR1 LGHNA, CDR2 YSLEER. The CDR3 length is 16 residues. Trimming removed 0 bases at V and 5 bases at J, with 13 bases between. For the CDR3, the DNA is TGCGCCAGCAGCCAAGAACCCGGCCTTGGTACCGGGGAGCTGTTTTTT. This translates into CASSQEPGLGTGELFF.

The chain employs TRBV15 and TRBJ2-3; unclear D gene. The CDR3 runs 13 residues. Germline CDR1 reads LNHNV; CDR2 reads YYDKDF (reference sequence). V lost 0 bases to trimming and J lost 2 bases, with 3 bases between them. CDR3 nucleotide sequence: TGTGCCACCAGCAGAGAGTACACAGATACGCAGTATTTT. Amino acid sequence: CATSREYTDTQYF.

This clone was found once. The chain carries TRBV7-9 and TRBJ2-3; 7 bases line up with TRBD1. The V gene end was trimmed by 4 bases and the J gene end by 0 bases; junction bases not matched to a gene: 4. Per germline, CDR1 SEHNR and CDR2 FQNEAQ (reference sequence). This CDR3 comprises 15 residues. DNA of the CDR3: TGTGCCAGCAGCTATAAGGGGGCCAGCACAGATACGCAGTATTTT. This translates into CASSYKGASTDTQYF.

The CDR3 bases are TGTGCCAGCAGTTACGGGACTAGCGGGAGCTACGAGCAGTACTTC. It specifies CASSYGTSGSYEQYF. This chain connects TRBV6-5 to TRBJ2-7, with 14 positions matching TRBD2. V trimming: 2 bases; J trimming: 3 bases; junction bases outside the gene matches: 0. Germline lookup yields CDR1 MNHEY and CDR2 SVGAGI. This CDR3 is 15 amino acids long.

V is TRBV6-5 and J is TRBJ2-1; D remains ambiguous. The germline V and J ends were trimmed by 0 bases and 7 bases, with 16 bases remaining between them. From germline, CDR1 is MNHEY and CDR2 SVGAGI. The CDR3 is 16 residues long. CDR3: CASSYSVGRKGNEQFF. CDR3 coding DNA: TGTGCCAGCAGTTACTCGGTCGGGCGGAAAGGGAATGAGCAGTTCTTC.

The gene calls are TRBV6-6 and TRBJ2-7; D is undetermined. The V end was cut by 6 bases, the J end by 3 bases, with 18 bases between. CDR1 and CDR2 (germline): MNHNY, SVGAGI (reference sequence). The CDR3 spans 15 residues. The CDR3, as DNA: TGTGCCAGCAGATACAAGGCCTCCTCAAACTACGAGCAGTACTTC. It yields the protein CASRYKASSNYEQYF.

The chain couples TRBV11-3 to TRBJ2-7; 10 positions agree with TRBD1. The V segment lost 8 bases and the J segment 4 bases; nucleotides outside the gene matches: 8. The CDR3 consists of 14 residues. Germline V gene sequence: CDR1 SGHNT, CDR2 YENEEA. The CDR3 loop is CASDPGTGAYEQYF. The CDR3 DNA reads TGTGCCAGCGACCCCGGGACAGGGGCGTACGAGCAGTACTTC.

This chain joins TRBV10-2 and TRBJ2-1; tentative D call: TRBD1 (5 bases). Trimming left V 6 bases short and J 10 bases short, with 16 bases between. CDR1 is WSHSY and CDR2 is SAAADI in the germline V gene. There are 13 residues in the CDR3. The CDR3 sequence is CASSLGPIVEQFF. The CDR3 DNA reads TGCGCCAGCAGCCTGGGGCCAATCGTAGAGCAGTTCTTC.

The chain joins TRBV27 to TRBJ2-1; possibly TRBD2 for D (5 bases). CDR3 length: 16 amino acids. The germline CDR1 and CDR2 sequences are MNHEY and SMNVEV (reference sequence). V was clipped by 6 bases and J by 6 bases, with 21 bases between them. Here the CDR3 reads CASRLATSSRANEQFF. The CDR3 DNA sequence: TGTGCCAGCAGGCTGGCCACTAGTTCTAGGGCCAATGAGCAGTTCTTC.

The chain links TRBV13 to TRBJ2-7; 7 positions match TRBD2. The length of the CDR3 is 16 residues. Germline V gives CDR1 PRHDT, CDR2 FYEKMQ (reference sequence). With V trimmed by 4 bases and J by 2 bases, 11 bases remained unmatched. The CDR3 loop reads CASSSNSGTTPYEQYF. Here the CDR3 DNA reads TGTGCCAGCAGCTCCAATTCGGGGACTACCCCCTACGAGCAGTACTTC. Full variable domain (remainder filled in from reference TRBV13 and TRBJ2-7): AAGVIQSPRHLIKEKRETATLKCYPIPRHDTVYWYQQGPGQDPQFLISFYEKMQSDKGSIPDRFSAQQFSDYHSELNMSSLELGDSALYFCASSSNSGTTPYEQYFGPGTRLTVT.

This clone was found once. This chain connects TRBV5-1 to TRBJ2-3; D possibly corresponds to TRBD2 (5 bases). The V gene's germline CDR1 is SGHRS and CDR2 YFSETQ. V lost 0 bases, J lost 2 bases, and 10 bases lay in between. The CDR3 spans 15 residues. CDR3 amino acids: CASSLESGYTDTQYF. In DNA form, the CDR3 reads TGCGCCAGCAGCTTGGAGAGCGGTTACACAGATACGCAGTATTTT.

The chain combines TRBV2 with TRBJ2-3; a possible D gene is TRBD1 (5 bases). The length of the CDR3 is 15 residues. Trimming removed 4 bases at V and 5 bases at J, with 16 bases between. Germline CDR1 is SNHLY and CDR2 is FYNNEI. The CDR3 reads CASSGDQGAGDTQYF. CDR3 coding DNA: TGTGCCAGCAGTGGAGACCAGGGTGCAGGAGATACGCAGTATTTT.

The CDR3 DNA is TGTGCCAGCAGTGACCCCGGTGCGATGATTCCGGAGCAGTACTTC. Its protein is CASSDPGAMIPEQYF. The chain couples TRBV25-1 to TRBJ2-7; no reliable D call. CDR1 and CDR2 from the germline V gene are MGHDK and SYGVNS. V dropped 3 bases and J dropped 7 bases, with 19 bases sitting between them. The CDR3 loop spans 15 amino acids.

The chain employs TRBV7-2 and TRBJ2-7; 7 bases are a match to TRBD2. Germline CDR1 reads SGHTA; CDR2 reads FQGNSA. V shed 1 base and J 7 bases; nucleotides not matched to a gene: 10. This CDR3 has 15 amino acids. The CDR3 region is CASSLGGGGIREQYF. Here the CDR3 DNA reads TGTGCCAGCAGCTTAGGGGGGGGAGGAATACGGGAGCAGTACTTC.

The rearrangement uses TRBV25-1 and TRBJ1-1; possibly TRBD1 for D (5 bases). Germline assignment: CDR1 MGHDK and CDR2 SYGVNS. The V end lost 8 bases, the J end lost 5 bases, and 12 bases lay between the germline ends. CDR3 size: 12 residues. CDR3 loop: CASGQGLTEAFF. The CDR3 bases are TGTGCCAGCGGGCAGGGTTTAACTGAAGCTTTCTTT.

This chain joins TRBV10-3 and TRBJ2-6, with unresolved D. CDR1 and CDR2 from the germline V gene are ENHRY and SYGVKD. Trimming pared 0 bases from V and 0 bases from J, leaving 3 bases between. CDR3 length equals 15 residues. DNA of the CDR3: TGTGCCATCAGTGAGTCGACCTCTGGGGCCAACGTCCTGACTTTC. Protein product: CAISESTSGANVLTF.